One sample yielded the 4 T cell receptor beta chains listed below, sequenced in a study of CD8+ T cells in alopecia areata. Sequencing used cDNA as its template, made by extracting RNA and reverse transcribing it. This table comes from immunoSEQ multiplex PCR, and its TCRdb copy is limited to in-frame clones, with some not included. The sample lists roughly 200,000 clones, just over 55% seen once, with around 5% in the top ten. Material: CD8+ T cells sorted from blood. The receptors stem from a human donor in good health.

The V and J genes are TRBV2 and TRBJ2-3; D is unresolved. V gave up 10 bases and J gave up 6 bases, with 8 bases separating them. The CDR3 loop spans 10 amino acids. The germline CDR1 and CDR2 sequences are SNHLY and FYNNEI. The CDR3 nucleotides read TGTGCCACCGAAGGGGATACGCAGTATTTT. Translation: CATEGDTQYF. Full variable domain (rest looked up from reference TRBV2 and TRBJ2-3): EPEVTQTPSHQVTQMGQEVILRCVPISNHLYFYWYRQILGQKVEFLVSFYNNEISEKSEIFDDQFSVERPDGSNFTLKIRSTKLEDSAMYFCATEGDTQYFGPGTRLTVL.

DNA for the CDR3: TGTGCCAGCAGGACACAGGGGAATAATGAAAAACTGTTTTTT. Amino acid sequence: CASRTQGNNEKLFF. The V gene is TRBV6-5, the J gene TRBJ1-4, with TRBD1 matching 7 bases. From germline, CDR1 is MNHEY and CDR2 SVGAGI. The CDR3 is made up of 14 amino acids. The trim removed 6 bases at V and 4 bases at J, leaving 5 bases unmatched.

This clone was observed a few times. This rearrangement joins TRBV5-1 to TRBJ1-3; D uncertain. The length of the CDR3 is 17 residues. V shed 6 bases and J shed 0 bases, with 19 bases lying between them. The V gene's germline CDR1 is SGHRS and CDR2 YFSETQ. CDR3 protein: CASTRGELPSSGNTIYF. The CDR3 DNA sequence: TGCGCCAGCACCCGAGGAGAACTGCCATCCTCTGGAAACACCATATATTTT.

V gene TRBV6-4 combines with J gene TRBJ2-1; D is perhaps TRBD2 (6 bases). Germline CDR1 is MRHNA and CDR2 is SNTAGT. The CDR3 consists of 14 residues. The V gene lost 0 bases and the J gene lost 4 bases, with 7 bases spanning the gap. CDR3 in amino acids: CASSDSGGYNEQFF. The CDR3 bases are TGTGCCAGCAGTGACTCGGGGGGTTACAATGAGCAGTTCTTC.